This T cell receptor (beta chain) was captured in a study of human T cells and chemical hapten exposure. Stated time point: pre-sensitization, week 0. Documented treatment: therapeutic diphenylcyclopropenone sensitization with weekly scalp DPC. In this sample, this clonotype turned up many times. TCRdb fed the RACE reads into MiXCR, producing one record per CDR3 protein. The sample lists more than 100,000 distinct CDR3 sequences, less than 15% seen once, with 2.8% in the top ten. CDR1 DFQATT and CDR2 SNEGSKA come from the germline V gene (reference sequence). V was cut by 6 bases and J by 8 bases, with 13 bases left in between. This CDR3 spans 11 amino acids.

The clonotype comes from a young woman with alopecia areata. Some clones in this sample may be carry-over from other donors' samples. This specimen consisted of whole blood, obtained in connection with sensitization to the hapten diphenylcyclopropenone (DPC). The chain recombines TRBV20-1 with TRBJ1-2; the D is unclear. The CDR3, as DNA: TGCAGTGCCCCCGTAACGTTGGGCTACACCTTC. Its translation: CSAPVTLGYTF.